The rows below give T cell receptor beta chains drawn from one sample of a study of blood T cells in healthy people across ages. TCRdb reanalysed the 5' RACE reads using MiXCR and keeps one entry per CDR3 protein. This table has hundreds of thousands of distinct CDR3 sequences, approximately 67% appearing once. The sample was blood. Receptor source: a man younger than 40 in good health. CDR3s include the opening cysteine and the closing phenylalanine or tryptophan. A D gene is named only where the DNA matches it firmly. Where a row states a size, it is once, few, many or the class of an expanded clone; other rows omit it.

CDR3 protein: CSAIRGPNQPQYF
J gene: -
V gene: TRBV20-1
clone size: -
D gene: TRBD1

CDR3 protein: CSARTGGSYGYTF
J gene: TRBJ1-2
V gene: TRBV29-1
clone size: -
D gene: TRBD1

CDR3 protein: CASSHWLAGGKETQYF
J gene: TRBJ2-5
V gene: TRBV6-2/TRBV6-3
clone size: -
D gene: TRBD2

CDR3 protein: CAISELDRGANRHSPLHF
J gene: TRBJ1-6
V gene: TRBV10-3
clone size: -
D gene: TRBD1

CDR3 protein: CASSRGQGNNEQFF
J gene: TRBJ2-1
V gene: TRBV4-3
clone size: many
D gene: TRBD1

CDR3 protein: CAISTGTGGGYEQFF
J gene: TRBJ2-1
V gene: TRBV10-3
clone size: -
D gene: TRBD1

CDR3 protein: CASSLEVESYGYTF
J gene: TRBJ1-2
V gene: TRBV7-9
clone size: once
D gene: -

CDR3 protein: CASSLGHNTQYF
J gene: TRBJ2-3
V gene: TRBV12-3/TRBV12-4
clone size: -
D gene: -

CDR3 protein: CATKSGHRLYNEQFF
J gene: TRBJ2-1
V gene: TRBV6-2/TRBV6-3
clone size: few
D gene: -

CDR3 protein: CASSQATGDNEQFF
J gene: TRBJ2-1
V gene: TRBV4-3
clone size: -
D gene: -

CDR3 protein: CAWSVGGVYEQYF
J gene: -
V gene: TRBV30
clone size: -
D gene: -

CDR3 protein: CSAIGTANEKLFF
J gene: TRBJ1-4
V gene: TRBV20-1
clone size: -
D gene: TRBD1

CDR3 protein: CASGLDRGVEQFF
J gene: TRBJ2-1
V gene: TRBV12-5
clone size: -
D gene: TRBD1

CDR3 protein: CASRSGTDLTEAFF
J gene: TRBJ1-1
V gene: TRBV6-5
clone size: -
D gene: TRBD1

CDR3 protein: CASSQATRSWDTQYF
J gene: TRBJ2-3
V gene: TRBV3-1
clone size: -
D gene: -

CDR3 protein: CASSPEGARLAEAFF
J gene: TRBJ1-1
V gene: TRBV28
clone size: -
D gene: TRBD1

CDR3 protein: CASIPPGGNYEQYF
J gene: -
V gene: TRBV12-3/TRBV12-4
clone size: -
D gene: TRBD1

CDR3 protein: CASGEYLAGANEQYF
J gene: TRBJ2-7
V gene: TRBV7-2
clone size: -
D gene: TRBD2

CDR3 protein: CASTLSPSGGYGYTF
J gene: TRBJ1-2
V gene: TRBV27
clone size: few
D gene: -

CDR3 protein: CASSLTRAGGTEAFF
J gene: TRBJ1-1
V gene: TRBV4-2
clone size: -
D gene: -

CDR3 protein: CSAERDNHGYTF
J gene: TRBJ1-2
V gene: TRBV20-1
clone size: few
D gene: -

CDR3 protein: CASSLALQGGQFF
J gene: TRBJ2-1
V gene: TRBV7-9
clone size: few
D gene: -

CDR3 protein: CASSYLDGSNQPQHF
J gene: TRBJ1-5
V gene: TRBV6-2/TRBV6-3
clone size: -
D gene: -

CDR3 protein: CSARDPGNYEQYF
J gene: TRBJ2-7
V gene: TRBV20-1
clone size: few
D gene: -

CDR3 protein: CAISESSSGASDTQYF
J gene: TRBJ2-3
V gene: TRBV10-3
clone size: -
D gene: TRBD2

CDR3 protein: CSVVGQGAEAYGYTF
J gene: TRBJ1-2
V gene: TRBV29-1
clone size: few
D gene: TRBD1